Shown below are 17 T cell receptor beta chains from a single sample sequenced in a study of blood T cell repertoires in COVID-19. Repertoires were generated with immunoSEQ multiplex PCR, while TCRdb's copy carries only in-frame clones and drops some. The sample consists of just over 300,000 clones, around 90% of them appearing once. The sequenced sample was peripheral blood. These receptors were obtained from a young man with active or convalescent COVID-19.

In DNA, the CDR3 is TGTGCCAGCAGCTTCGGACCAACAGCGGATTCACCCCTCCACTTT. The encoded protein is CASSFGPTADSPLHF. The rearrangement joins TRBV5-4 to TRBJ1-6; D gene ambiguous. This CDR3 is 15 amino acids long. Germline V gene lookup returns CDR1 SGHNT and CDR2 YYREEE (reference sequence). V lost 2 bases to trimming and J lost 8 bases, with 14 bases between them. Supplemented by reference TRBV5-4 and TRBJ1-6, the full variable domain reads ETGVTQSPTHLIKTRGQQVTLRCSSQSGHNTVSWYQQALGQGPQFIFQYYREEENGRGNFPPRFSGLQFPNYSSELNVNALELDDSALYLCASSFGPTADSPLHFGNGTRLTVT.

This clone was seen a single time. The chain links TRBV11-3 to TRBJ2-3; TRBD2 matches 8 bases. The CDR3 is 14 residues long. The junction had 3 bases not matched to a gene; V was cut back by 5 bases and J by 2 bases. Germline CDR1 is SGHNT and CDR2 is YENEEA. The CDR3: CASSRGGNTDTQYF. The DNA for the CDR3 is TGTGCCAGCAGCCGGGGGGGAAACACAGATACGCAGTATTTT.

V gene TRBV6-2 or TRBV6-3 combines with J gene TRBJ1-5; D gene ambiguous. Germline V gene lookup returns CDR1 MNHEY and CDR2 SVGEGT. This CDR3 has 14 residues. V was cut by 3 bases and J by 0 bases, with 6 bases left in between. The CDR3 DNA reads TGTGCCAGCAGTTATTTAGATAGCAATCAGCCCCAGCATTTT. Encoded protein: CASSYLDSNQPQHF.

CDR3 nucleotides: TGTGCCAGCAGCTCACCGGGGGCGGGGGGGCCAACAGATACGCAGTATTTT. Translation: CASSSPGAGGPTDTQYF. This chain uses TRBV7-8 with TRBJ2-3; 9 bases align to TRBD2. The V and J ends lost 4 bases and 3 bases, in that order; junction bases with no gene match: 11. Germline loops: CDR1 SGHVS, CDR2 FQNEAQ. CDR3 length equals 17 residues.

This rearrangement joins TRBV18 to TRBJ2-7; D ambiguous. The CDR3 sequence is 14 residues long. CDR1 and CDR2 from the germline V gene are KGHSH and LQKENI. Trimming shortened V by 3 bases and J by 1 base, and 10 bases separated the two germline ends. The CDR3 protein is CASSPSEFSYEQYF. CDR3 sequence (DNA): TGTGCCAGCTCACCTTCGGAGTTTTCCTACGAGCAGTACTTC.

The V and J genes are TRBV19 and TRBJ2-1, with 13 bases aligning to TRBD2. Losses at the gene ends were 3 bases for V and 3 bases for J; bases not matched to a gene: 8. CDR3 length: 18 residues. The germline gives CDR1 LNHDA, CDR2 SQIVND (reference sequence). CDR3 nucleotides: TGTGCCAGTAGTATTAGGACGGGACTAGCGGGAAACTACAATGAGCAGTTCTTC. Translating gives CASSIRTGLAGNYNEQFF.

This clone appeared once. The rearrangement uses TRBV6-5 and TRBJ2-7; TRBD1 matches 8 bases. Trimming removed 2 bases from V and 6 bases from J; junction bases left unmatched: 6. The CDR3 consists of 14 residues. Germline CDR1 is MNHEY and CDR2 is SVGAGI. CDR3 protein: CASSYTGQGGEQYF. As DNA, the CDR3 is TGTGCCAGCAGTTACACAGGACAGGGTGGCGAGCAGTACTTC.

The V call is TRBV11-2, the J call TRBJ1-1; D is ambiguous. The CDR3 length is 16 residues. Germline lookup yields CDR1 SGHAT and CDR2 FQNNGV. V was clipped by 0 bases and J by 1 base, with 12 bases between them. CDR3 bases: TGTGCCAGCAGCTTAGATCAGCCAGGCCGGAACACTGAAGCTTTCTTT. As protein: CASSLDQPGRNTEAFF.

The V gene is TRBV6-6, the J gene TRBJ2-3; 9 bases match TRBD1. Trimming removed 7 bases from V and 5 bases from J; junction bases left unmatched: 13. The CDR3 loop spans 16 amino acids. Germline V gives CDR1 MNHNY, CDR2 SVGAGI (reference sequence). The CDR3 region is CASIQPGQGLQDTQYF. The CDR3 DNA is TGTGCCAGCATACAACCGGGACAGGGACTTCAAGATACGCAGTATTTT.

The chain combines TRBV6-5 with TRBJ2-7; the match to TRBD2 covers 15 bases. Germline CDR1 MNHEY, CDR2 SVGAGI. Unmatched junction bases numbered 4, after V lost 6 bases and J lost 4 bases. CDR3 length: 15 residues. Here the CDR3 reads CASRTGTSGRYEQYF. As DNA, the CDR3 is TGTGCCAGCAGAACCGGGACTAGCGGGAGGTACGAGCAGTACTTC.

The V gene is TRBV28, the J gene TRBJ1-5; no reliable D call. The CDR3 totals 16 residues. Deletions cut 6 bases from V and 7 bases from J, with 22 bases between. CDR1 and CDR2 (germline): MDHEN, SYDVKM. CDR3 protein: CASRIKKRVDVQPQHF. The CDR3 DNA follows: TGTGCCAGCAGAATAAAAAAGCGGGTTGACGTCCAGCCCCAGCATTTT.

As to this clone: A clone one base away is much larger, so this may be a read error. The chain links TRBV2 to TRBJ2-7, with TRBD1 matching 9 bases. CDR1 and CDR2 (germline): SNHLY, FYNNEI. This CDR3 spans 13 amino acids. The V and J ends lost 6 bases and 2 bases, in that order; junction bases with no gene match: 2. The CDR3 bases are TGTGCCAGCAGCCGACAGGGGGCCTACGAGCAGTACTTC. Translation: CASSRQGAYEQYF.

The chain is built from TRBV3-1 (or the pseudogene TRBV3-2) and TRBJ2-1; TRBD2 agrees at 9 bases. The germline CDR1 and CDR2 sequences are LGHDT and YNNKEL (reference sequence). The J segment lost 6 bases and the V segment lost 0 bases, leaving 3 bases of the junction unmatched. The CDR3 sequence is 15 residues long. The CDR3 loop reads CASSQDSSGVNEQFF. The CDR3 nucleotides are TGTGCCAGCAGCCAAGACTCTAGCGGGGTCAATGAGCAGTTCTTC.

This chain links TRBV27 with TRBJ2-7; 10 bases map to TRBD1. The trim removed 4 bases at V and 2 bases at J, leaving 8 bases unmatched. CDR3 length equals 16 residues. Germline CDR1 is MNHEY and CDR2 is SMNVEV (reference sequence). The CDR3 region has the DNA TGTGCCAGCAGTTCCCCCCGGGACAGGGGTACCTACGAGCAGTACTTC. This encodes CASSSPRDRGTYEQYF.

This clone has only one observation. The chain joins TRBV7-2 to TRBJ2-6, with 10 bases aligning to TRBD1. Germline V gene sequence: CDR1 SGHTA, CDR2 FQGNSA. V shed 5 bases, J shed 0 bases, and the junction held 1 base outside the gene matches. This CDR3 spans 16 amino acids. The CDR3 DNA reads as TGTGCCAGCAGCCGGACAGGGGGCTCTGGGGCCAACGTCCTGACTTTC. Encoded protein: CASSRTGGSGANVLTF.

This clone was detected once. V gene TRBV4-3 combines with J gene TRBJ2-7; TRBD1 might be the D (6 bases). V lost 0 bases, J lost 7 bases, and 19 bases lay in between. The CDR3 is 16 residues long. From germline, CDR1 is LGHNA and CDR2 YSLEER. The CDR3 is CASSQDWTAPLKEQYF. The DNA for the CDR3 is TGCGCCAGCAGCCAAGATTGGACAGCCCCACTGAAGGAGCAGTACTTC.

The V and J genes are TRBV12-3 or TRBV12-4 and TRBJ2-2; no reliable D call. This CDR3 has 13 residues. Trimming shortened V by 2 bases and J by 6 bases, and 7 bases separated the two germline ends. CDR3 sequence: CASSLLIAGELFF. DNA for the CDR3: TGTGCCAGCAGTTTATTGATAGCCGGGGAGCTGTTTTTT.